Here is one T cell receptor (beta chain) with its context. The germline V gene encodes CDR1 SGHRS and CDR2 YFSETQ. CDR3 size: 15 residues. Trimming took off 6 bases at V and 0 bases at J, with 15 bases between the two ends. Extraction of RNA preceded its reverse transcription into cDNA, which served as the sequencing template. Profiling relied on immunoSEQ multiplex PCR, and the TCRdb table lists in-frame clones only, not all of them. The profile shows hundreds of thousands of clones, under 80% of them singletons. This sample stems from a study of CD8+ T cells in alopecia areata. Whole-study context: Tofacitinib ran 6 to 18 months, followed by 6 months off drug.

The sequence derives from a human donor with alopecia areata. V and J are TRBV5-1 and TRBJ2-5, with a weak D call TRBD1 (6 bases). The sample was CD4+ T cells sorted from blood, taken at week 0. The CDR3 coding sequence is TGCGCCAGCAAAAGGGGGATGGGGTACCAAGAGACCCAGTACTTC. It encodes CASKRGMGYQETQYF. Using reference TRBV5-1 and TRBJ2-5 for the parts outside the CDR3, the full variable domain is KAGVTQTPRYLIKTRGQQVTLSCSPISGHRSVSWYQQTPGQGLQFLFEYFSETQRNKGNFPGRFSGRQFSNSRSEMNVSTLELGDSALYLCASKRGMGYQETQYFGPGTRLLVL.